This TCR beta chain appears in the sequencing data of a study of CD8 T cells in ankylosing spondylitis. The study's findings and limits: Before this, some motif variants had been reported in reactive arthritis synovial fluid and blood. Disease-linked clones were CD8+ and relatively rare in peripheral blood. From matched ankylosing spondylitis synovial fluid, disease-linked clones were reportedly recovered at significantly enriched levels. Ankylosing spondylitis blood appeared to carry a characteristic TCR beta motif of roughly 8 highly homologous variants.

V lost 4 bases, J lost 4 bases, and 12 bases stayed unmatched. Germline CDR1 reads KGHSH; CDR2 reads LQKENI. This CDR3 region has 17 residues. This clonotype was observed a handful of times. Its cognate antigen is unknown. Quantitative 5'-RACE was performed with molecular barcodes, and it yielded the TCR beta libraries. TCRdb re-called the 5' RACE reads through MiXCR, storing one row per CDR3 protein. The sample shows 700,000 to 850,000 distinct CDR3 sequences, 12% of them seen only once. This clonotype was sampled from a male donor with ankylosing spondylitis. The chain links TRBV18 to TRBJ2-2; the match to TRBD1 covers 7 bases. Sequencing input: blood, either unsorted or a sorted T cell fraction (not recorded which). The CDR3 loop is CASSLRTGTETTGELFF. The CDR3 DNA is TGTGCCAGCTCACTGAGAACCGGGACAGAGACCACCGGGGAGCTGTTTTTT.